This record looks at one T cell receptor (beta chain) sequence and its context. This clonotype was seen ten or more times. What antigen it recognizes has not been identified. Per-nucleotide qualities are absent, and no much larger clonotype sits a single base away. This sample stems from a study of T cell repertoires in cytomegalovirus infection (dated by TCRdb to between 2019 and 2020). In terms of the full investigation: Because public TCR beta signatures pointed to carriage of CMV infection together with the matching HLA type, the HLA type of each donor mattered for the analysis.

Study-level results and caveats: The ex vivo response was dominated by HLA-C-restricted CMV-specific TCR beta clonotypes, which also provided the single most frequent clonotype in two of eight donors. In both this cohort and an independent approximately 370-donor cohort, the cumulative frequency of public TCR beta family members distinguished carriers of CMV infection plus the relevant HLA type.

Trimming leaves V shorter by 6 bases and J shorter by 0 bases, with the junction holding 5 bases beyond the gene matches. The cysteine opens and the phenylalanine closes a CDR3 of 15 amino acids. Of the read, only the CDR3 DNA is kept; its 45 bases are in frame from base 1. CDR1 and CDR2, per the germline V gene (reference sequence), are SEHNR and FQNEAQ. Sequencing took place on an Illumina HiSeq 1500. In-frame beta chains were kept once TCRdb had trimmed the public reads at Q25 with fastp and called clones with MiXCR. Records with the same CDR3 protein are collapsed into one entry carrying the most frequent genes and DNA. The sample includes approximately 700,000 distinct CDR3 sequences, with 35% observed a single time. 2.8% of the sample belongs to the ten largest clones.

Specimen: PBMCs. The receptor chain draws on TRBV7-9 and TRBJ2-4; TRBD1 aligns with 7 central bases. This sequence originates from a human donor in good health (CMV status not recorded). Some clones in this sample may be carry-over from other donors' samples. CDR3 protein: CASRSDREAKNIQYF. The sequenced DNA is TGTGCCAGCAGGTCTGACAGGGAAGCCAAAAACATTCAGTACTTC.